This TCR beta chain was recorded in a study of cytomegalovirus exposure and HLA in healthy donors. This CDR3 comprises 13 residues. The V segment lost 6 bases and the J segment 6 bases; nucleotides outside the gene matches: 8. Germline-derived CDR1 and CDR2 are MDHEN and SYDVKM. Details on this clone: The antigen remains unidentified.

PCR used 60 Vbeta primers and 13 Jbeta primers. Sequencing was performed with immunoSEQ multiplex PCR; in TCRdb, only in-frame clones are kept and a portion is missing. The table lists roughly 100,000 clones, 83% of them singletons. Study-wide results and limits: Analyses of presence/absence relied on an assumption of roughly uniform sequencing depth across donors.

Nominal health characterized the donors when sampled, though unrecorded immune exposures were likely. This receptor was identified in a man aged 18 to 29 in good health and CMV-seronegative. The chain is built from TRBV28 and TRBJ2-7; the match to TRBD1 covers 7 bases. The sample was PBMCs. The CDR3 DNA reads TGTGCCAGCAGCCAAATGACAGGGAGCGAGCAGTACTTC. Protein: CASSQMTGSEQYF. The full variable domain, its missing parts supplied by reference TRBV28 and TRBJ2-7, is DVKVTQSSRYLVKRTGEKVFLECVQDMDHENMFWYRQDPGLGLRLIYFSYDVKMKEKGDIPEGYSVSREKKERFSLILESASTNQTSMYLCASSQMTGSEQYFGPGTRLTVT.